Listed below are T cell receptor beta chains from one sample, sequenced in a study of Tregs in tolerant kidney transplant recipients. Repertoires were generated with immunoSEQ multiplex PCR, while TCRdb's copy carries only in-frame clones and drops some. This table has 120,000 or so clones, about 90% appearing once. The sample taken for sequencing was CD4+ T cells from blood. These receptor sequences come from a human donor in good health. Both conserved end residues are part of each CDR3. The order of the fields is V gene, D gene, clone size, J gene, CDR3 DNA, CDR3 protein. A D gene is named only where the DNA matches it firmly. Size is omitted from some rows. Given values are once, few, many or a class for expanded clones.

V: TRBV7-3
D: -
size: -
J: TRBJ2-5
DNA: TGTGCCAGCAGCTTGGGCCATGGGGGTTCAACGGAGACCCAGTACTTC
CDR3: CASSLGHGGSTETQYF

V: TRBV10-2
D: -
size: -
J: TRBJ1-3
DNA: TGCGCCAGCAGTGAGTTTAGCATGAACCCCTCTGGAAACACCATATATTTT
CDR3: CASSEFSMNPSGNTIYF

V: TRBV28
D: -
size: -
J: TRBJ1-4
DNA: TGTGCCAGCAGCTCTATAGGGGGAGTCAGCGGAAAACTGTTTTTT
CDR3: CASSSIGGVSGKLFF

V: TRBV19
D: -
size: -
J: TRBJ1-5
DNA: TGTGCCAGTAGGTTGTCTCGAGATAGCAATCAGCCCCAGCATTTT
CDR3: CASRLSRDSNQPQHF

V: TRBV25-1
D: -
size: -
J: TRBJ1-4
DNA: TGTGCCAGCAGGGGTCTTAATGAAAAACTGTTTTTT
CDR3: CASRGLNEKLFF

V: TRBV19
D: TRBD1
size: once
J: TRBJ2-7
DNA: TGTGCCAGTAGTGTCTTGGGACAGGGCGGTTACGAGCAGTACTTC
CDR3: CASSVLGQGGYEQYF

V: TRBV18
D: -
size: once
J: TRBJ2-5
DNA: TGTGCCAGCTCACCAGCAGGGGTTCGAGAGACCCAGTACTTC
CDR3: CASSPAGVRETQYF

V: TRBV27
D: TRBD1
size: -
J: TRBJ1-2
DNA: TGTGCCAGCAGCCTGACAGGGGATGGCTACACCTTC
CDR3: CASSLTGDGYTF

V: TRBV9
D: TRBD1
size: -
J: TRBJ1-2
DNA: TGTGCCAGCAACAAACAGGGGTACGGCTACACCTTC
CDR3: CASNKQGYGYTF

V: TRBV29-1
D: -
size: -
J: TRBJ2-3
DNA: TGCAGCGTCAGGGGGGTAGATACGCAGTATTTT
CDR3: CSVRGVDTQYF

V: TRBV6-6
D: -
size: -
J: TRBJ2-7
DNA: TGTGCCGGGGGATCTGGGACCTCCGTCTACGAGCAGTACTTC
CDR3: CAGGSGTSVYEQYF

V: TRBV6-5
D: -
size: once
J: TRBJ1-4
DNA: TGTGCCAGCAGTTATGGACTCAATGAAAAACTGTTTTTT
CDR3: CASSYGLNEKLFF

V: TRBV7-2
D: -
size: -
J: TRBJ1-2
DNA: TGTGCCAGCAGCTTAGCGGGGCAGGGTAAGGGCTACACCTTC
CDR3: CASSLAGQGKGYTF

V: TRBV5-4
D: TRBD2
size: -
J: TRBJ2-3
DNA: TGTGCCAGCAGCCCTAGCGGGGGGGACACAGATACGCAGTATTTT
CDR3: CASSPSGGDTDTQYF

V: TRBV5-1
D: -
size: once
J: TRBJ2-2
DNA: TGCGCCAGCAGCTTGGTAGCAGGCACCGGGGAGCTGTTTTTT
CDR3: CASSLVAGTGELFF

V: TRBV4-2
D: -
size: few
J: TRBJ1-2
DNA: TGTGCCAGCAGCCACGAGCCCCCAGGCTATGGCTACACCTTC
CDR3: CASSHEPPGYGYTF

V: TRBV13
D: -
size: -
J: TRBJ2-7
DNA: TGTGCCAGCAGCCGCGGTGGGGCCTACGAGCAGTACTTC
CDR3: CASSRGGAYEQYF

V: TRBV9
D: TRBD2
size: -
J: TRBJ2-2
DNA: TGTGCCAGCAGCCCACTAATGCAGGGAGGGTCCGGGGAGCTGTTTTTT
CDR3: CASSPLMQGGSGELFF

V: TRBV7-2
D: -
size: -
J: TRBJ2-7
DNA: TGTGCCAGCAGCTTAGTTGGCTTGATGCAGTACTTC
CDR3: CASSLVGLMQYF

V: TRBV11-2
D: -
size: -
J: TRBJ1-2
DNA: TGTGCCAGCAGCTTAGTCCCGAAGGATGGCTACACCTTC
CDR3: CASSLVPKDGYTF

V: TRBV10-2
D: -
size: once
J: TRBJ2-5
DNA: TGCGCCAGCAGAGAGCAGAGGACCGAGACCCAGTACTTC
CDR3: CASREQRTETQYF

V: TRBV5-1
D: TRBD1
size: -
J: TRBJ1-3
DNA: TGCGCCAGCAGCTTAGCTACAGGGGGCTTTTCTGGAAACACCATATATTTT
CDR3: CASSLATGGFSGNTIYF

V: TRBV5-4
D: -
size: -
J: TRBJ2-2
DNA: TGTGCCAGCAGCTTGGAGGCAGGGGCGAACACCGGGGAGCTGTTTTTT
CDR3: CASSLEAGANTGELFF

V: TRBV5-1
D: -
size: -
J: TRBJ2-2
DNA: TGCGCCAGCAGCTTGGATCGGACTAATACCGGGGAGCTGTTTTTT
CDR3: CASSLDRTNTGELFF

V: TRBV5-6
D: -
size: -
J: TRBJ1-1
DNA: TGTGCCAGCAGCCTCAGGGGAAGGGGAACTGAAGCTTTCTTT
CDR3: CASSLRGRGTEAFF

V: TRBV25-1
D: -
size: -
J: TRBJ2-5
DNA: TGTGCCAGCAGGGCGACAGGTTGGGCCCAGTACTTC
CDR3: CASRATGWAQYF

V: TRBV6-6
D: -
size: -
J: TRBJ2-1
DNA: TGTGCCAGCAGCCTCACGGGGAACAATGAGCAGTTCTTC
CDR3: CASSLTGNNEQFF

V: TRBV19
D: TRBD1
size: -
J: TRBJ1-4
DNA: TGTGCCAGTAGTGGGACAGATAATGAAAAACTGTTTTTT
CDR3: CASSGTDNEKLFF

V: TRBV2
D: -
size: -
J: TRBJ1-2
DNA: TGTGCCAGCAGTGAAGTGCTCGACACCCCGGTGTATGGCTACACCTTC
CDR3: CASSEVLDTPVYGYTF

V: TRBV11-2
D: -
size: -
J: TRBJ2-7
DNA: TGTGCCAGCAGCCCCACAGGGAACCACGAGCAGTACTTC
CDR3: CASSPTGNHEQYF

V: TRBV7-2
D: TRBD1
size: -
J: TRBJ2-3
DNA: TGTGCCAGCAGCTTACCTACAGGGGGCACAGATACGCAGTATTTT
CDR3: CASSLPTGGTDTQYF

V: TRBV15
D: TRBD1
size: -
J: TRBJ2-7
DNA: TGTGCCACCAGCAGAGATCCAGGGACAGGGGTCTTCGAGCAGTACTTC
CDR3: CATSRDPGTGVFEQYF

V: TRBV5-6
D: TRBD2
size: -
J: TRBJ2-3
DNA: TGTGCCAGCAGCTTGGGACTAGCGGGAGGCACAGATACGCAGTATTTT
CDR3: CASSLGLAGGTDTQYF

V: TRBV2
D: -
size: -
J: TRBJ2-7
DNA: TGTGCCAGAAGTCCGGGCAGACCAACGGACGAGCAGTACTTC
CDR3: CARSPGRPTDEQYF

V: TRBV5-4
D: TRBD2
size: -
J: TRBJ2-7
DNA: TGTGCCAGCAGCTTGGGGTGGGCTAGCGGGAATGGGAACGAGCAGTACTTC
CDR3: CASSLGWASGNGNEQYF

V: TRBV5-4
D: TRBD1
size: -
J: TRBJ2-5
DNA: TGTGCCAGCAGAAAAGGGACAGGACAAGAGACCCAGTACTTC
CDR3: CASRKGTGQETQYF

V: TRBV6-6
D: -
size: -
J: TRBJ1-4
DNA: TGTGCCAGCAAGAAGGGAGGAATCGAAAAACTGTTTTTT
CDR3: CASKKGGIEKLFF

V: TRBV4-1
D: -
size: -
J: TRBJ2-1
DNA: TGCGCCAGCAGCAAAAAAGTAACACAGGCCCTGGACAATGAGCAGTTCTTC
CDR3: CASSKKVTQALDNEQFF

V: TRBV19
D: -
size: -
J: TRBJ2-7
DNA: TGTGCCAGTAGTATAGCCCCCGGGCAGTCCTACGAGCAGTACTTC
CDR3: CASSIAPGQSYEQYF

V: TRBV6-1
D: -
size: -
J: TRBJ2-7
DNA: TGTGCCAGCAGTGACACAGTGGCCTACGAGCAGTACTTC
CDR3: CASSDTVAYEQYF

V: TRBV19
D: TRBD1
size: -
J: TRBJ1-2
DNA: TGTGCCAGTAGTATGACAGGGGAATATGGCTACACCTTC
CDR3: CASSMTGEYGYTF

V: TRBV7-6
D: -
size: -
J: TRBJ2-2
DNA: TGTGCCAGCAGCTTAGGGATAAGTAGCGGCCCCACCGGGGAGCTGTTTTTT
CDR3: CASSLGISSGPTGELFF

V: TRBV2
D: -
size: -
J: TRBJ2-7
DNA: TGTGCCAGCAGCGAAGAAGAATACGAGCAGTACTTC
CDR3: CASSEEEYEQYF

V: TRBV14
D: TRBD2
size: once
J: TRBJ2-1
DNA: TGTGCCAGCAGCCTGGGACTAGCGGTATACAATGAGCAGTTCTTC
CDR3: CASSLGLAVYNEQFF

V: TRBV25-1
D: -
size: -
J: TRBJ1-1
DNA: TGTGCCAGCAAGGAACAGCCTAACACTGAAGCTTTCTTT
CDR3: CASKEQPNTEAFF

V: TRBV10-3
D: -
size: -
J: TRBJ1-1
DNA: TGTGCCAGTACCCGGGACAAAATTAGAACTGAAGCTTTCTTT
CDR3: CASTRDKIRTEAFF

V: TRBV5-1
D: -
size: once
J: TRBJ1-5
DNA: TGTGCCAGCAGCTTGAGGGGATACAATCAGCCCCAGCATTTT
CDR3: CASSLRGYNQPQHF

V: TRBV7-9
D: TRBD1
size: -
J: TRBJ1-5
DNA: TGTGCCAGCAGCTTATCAGGGGGGCAGCCCCAGCATTTT
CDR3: CASSLSGGQPQHF

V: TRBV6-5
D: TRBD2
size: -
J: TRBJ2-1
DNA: TGTGCCAGCAGTTACTCGCGGGAGGGCCAGGGTGAGCAGTTCTTC
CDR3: CASSYSREGQGEQFF

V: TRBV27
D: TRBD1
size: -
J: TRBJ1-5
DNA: TGTGCCAGCAGCCAATACCCCCCCGGGAGCAGACAGGGGAAGGGTGGAAGCAATCAGCCCCAGCATTTT
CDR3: CASSQYPPGSRQGKGGSNQPQHF

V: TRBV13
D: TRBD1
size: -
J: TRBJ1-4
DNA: TGTGCCAGCAGCTTAACCGACAGGGCATGGGCAACTAATGAAAAACTGTTTTTT
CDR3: CASSLTDRAWATNEKLFF

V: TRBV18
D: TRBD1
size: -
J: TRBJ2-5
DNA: TGTGCCAGCTCACCGTATGGGACAGGGGAAGAGACCCAGTACTTC
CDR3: CASSPYGTGEETQYF

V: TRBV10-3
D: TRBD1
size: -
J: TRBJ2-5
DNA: TGTGCCATCAGGAACCGGGACAGCCAAGAGACCCAGTACTTC
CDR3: CAIRNRDSQETQYF

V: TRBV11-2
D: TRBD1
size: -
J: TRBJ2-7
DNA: TGTGCCAGCAGCTCCTACAGAGGGACAGCTTCATCCTACGAGCAGTACTTC
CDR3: CASSSYRGTASSYEQYF